The clone carrying this T cell receptor beta chain was seen at least ten times. These data are taken from a study of neurological immune-mediated disorders. Each CDR3 protein gets one entry after TCRdb re-called the 5' RACE reads with MiXCR. The sample consists of roughly 36,000 distinct CDR3 sequences, 6% to 7.5% of them appearing once. CDR3 length: 15 residues. Germline CDR1 reads MNHNY; CDR2 reads SVGAGI (reference sequence). V lost 7 bases and J lost 5; bases outside the gene matches: 10. This sequence joins TRBV6-6 and TRBJ1-5; 8 nucleotides match TRBD1. This clonotype originated in a man aged 45 to 65 in good health. The sequenced material came from CD4+ T cells from blood. CDR3 nucleotides: TGTGCCAGCAAAAACAGGGGGTCGGATTATCAGCCCCAGCATTTT. Translating it yields CASKNRGSDYQPQHF.